Described below is a single TCR beta chain sequence and its context. This entry is derived from a study of identical twins. CDR1 is LGHDT and CDR2 is YNNKEL in the germline V gene (reference sequence). This CDR3 is 13 amino acids long. Trimming cost V 3 bases and J 5 bases, with 9 bases left between them. TCRdb passed the 5' RACE reads through MiXCR, listing each CDR3 protein once. The sample has about 720,000 distinct CDR3 sequences, 18% seen once. Separately, the same data were catalogued under a study of T cells expressing NK-cell markers. That paper states: TCR beta repertoires came from sorted CD3+CD56+NKG2C+, CD3+CD56+NKG2C- and CD3+CD56-NKG2C+ T cells.

The chain links TRBV3-1 to TRBJ2-3; D is perhaps TRBD2 (5 bases). The source material was PBMCs. This clonotype originated in a woman aged 18-29 years in good health. The CDR3 sequence is CASSQPAGDTQYF. CDR3 nucleotide sequence: TGTGCCAGCAGCCAGCCGGCGGGAGATACGCAGTATTTT.